This T cell receptor beta chain was recorded in a study of T-cell memory formation after mild COVID-19. Study summary: TCR clusters showed largely donor specificity. Notes on the study in general: Clones contracting over day 15 to 85 were CD4/CD8 balanced, with later expanders leaning CD4+. There was no confirmation that second-wave clones peaking on day 37 were SARS-CoV-2 specific. Some SARS-CoV-2-responding clones were already detected in memory before infection.

This clonotype was counted a few times. Its target is unknown. TCRdb used MiXCR to reprocess the 5' RACE reads, holding one entry per CDR3 protein. The repertoire includes roughly 250,000 distinct CDR3 sequences, about a sixth of them detected once, and roughly a fifth sits in the top ten. Per the germline V gene, CDR1 is SGHRS and CDR2 is YFSETQ. With 0 bases removed from V and 2 bases from J, the gap between germline ends came to 8 bases. The CDR3 is 14 amino acids. Source material: PBMCs or a T cell subset sorted from them (not recorded which). The sequence derives from a young man who had mild COVID-19 (a few samples of this study predate the infection). Cell type and time point are not known. V usage is TRBV5-1 and J usage is TRBJ1-2; D gene uncertain. The CDR3, as DNA: TGCGCCAGCAGCTTGGGAGAAAGCAACTATGGCTACACCTTC. Encoded protein: CASSLGESNYGYTF.